This T cell receptor (beta chain) was profiled in a study of cytomegalovirus exposure and HLA in healthy donors. Whole-study findings and limits: Cytomegalovirus association was assigned to around 150 TCR beta chains.

The PCR had 60 Vbeta and 13 Jbeta primers. Measured with immunoSEQ multiplex PCR; TCRdb has only the in-frame clones, and not every one. Of roughly 230,000 clones listed, approximately 81% were seen once; the top ten hold 0.24%. This clone was found once. Its antigen is unknown. The CDR3 has 12 amino acids. The V end lost 9 bases, the J end lost 4 bases, and 12 bases lay between the germline ends. Germline V gene sequence: CDR1 SGHVS, CDR2 FNYEAQ. Sequencing was done on a sample of PBMCs. This chain links TRBV7-6 with TRBJ1-2, with D perhaps TRBD1 (6 bases). The clonotype originates from a girl aged 2 to 10 in good health and CMV-seronegative. The CDR3 spells CASRTDVYGYTF. Here the CDR3 DNA reads TGTGCCAGTCGGACAGACGTCTATGGCTACACCTTC.